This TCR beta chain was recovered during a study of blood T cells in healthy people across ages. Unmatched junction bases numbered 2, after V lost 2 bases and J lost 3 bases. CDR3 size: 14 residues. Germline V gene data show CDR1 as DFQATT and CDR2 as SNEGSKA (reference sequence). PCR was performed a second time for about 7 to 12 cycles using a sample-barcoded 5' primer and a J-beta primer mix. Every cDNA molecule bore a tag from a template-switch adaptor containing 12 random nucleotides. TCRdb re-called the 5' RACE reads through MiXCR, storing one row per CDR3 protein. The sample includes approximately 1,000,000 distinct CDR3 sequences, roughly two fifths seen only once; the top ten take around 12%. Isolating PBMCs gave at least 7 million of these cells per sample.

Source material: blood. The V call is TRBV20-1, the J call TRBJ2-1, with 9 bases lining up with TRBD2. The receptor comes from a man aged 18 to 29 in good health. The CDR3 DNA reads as TGCAGTGCTAGAAAGCGGGGGGTCTACAATGAGCAGTTCTTC. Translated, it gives CSARKRGVYNEQFF.